Detailed here is one TCR beta chain. What this receptor recognizes is not known. Base qualities were left out, and no much larger clone turns up one base away. For this chain, trimming is 5 bases at the V end and 2 bases at the J end, and the number of junction bases without a gene match is 3. The CDR3 starts with the cysteine, ends with the phenylalanine, and has 14 residues. Only the CDR3 DNA is retained, 42 bases long and in frame from the first base. Based on the germline V gene (reference sequence), the CDR1 and CDR2 sequences are SEHNR and FQNEAQ. The cohort comprised 666 healthy bone marrow donors. At the time of sampling, every cohort member was nominally healthy, though immune exposures that went unrecorded were likely present. The donor tested CMV seronegative and was one of the 352 seronegative cohort members. Every donor gave a peripheral blood sample, and the peripheral blood mononuclear cells from that sample were used for TCR beta sequencing. The Qiagen DNeasy Blood Extraction Kit was used to extract genomic DNA from the blood cell samples.

The data stem from a study of cytomegalovirus exposure and HLA in healthy donors (dated by TCRdb to about 2017). About the full investigation: An earlier analysis of approximately 640 of the donors reported 250 to 350 Gb of sequence data and 100 million to 130 million unique TCR beta sequences from about 200 million T cells. An early release that covered more than 550 HLA-typed donors contained approximately 300 gigabases of sequencing data and tens of millions of unique TCR sequences. The genetic ancestry cluster associated with self-reported Caucasian donors included about 81% of the roughly 400 genotyped donors. The study aimed to test whether signatures of past pathogen exposure could be identified by cataloging public T cell receptors. The study used immunosequencing to profile the T cell repertoires of some 600 subjects and linked those repertoires to cytomegalovirus serostatus. Besides the first cohort of some 670 subjects, a separate validation cohort made up of 120 different subjects was used. To predict cytomegalovirus infection status, the study brought together high-throughput TCR immunosequencing, statistical association of individual TCRs with disease status, and machine learning. A later analysis re-examined previously published TCR beta repertoires from more than 600 donors and added high-resolution HLA genotyping to investigate patterns of TCR occurrence. In the later analysis, no new phenotypic data were used to find candidate immune exposures; instead, reliance was placed on TCR beta sequences and their occurrence across donors. To decide whether each TCR beta V gene segment behaved as functional or pseudogenic, an earlier analysis of some 600 of the donors relied on high-throughput TCR beta sequencing. Alongside the repertoire data, information on donor age, sex, ethnicity and CMV serostatus was compiled. A later genetic analysis took genome-wide SNP genotypes for about three fifths of the roughly 670 donors and used that subset as a discovery cohort. Every discovery cohort repertoire had been produced on one sequencing platform. Class I and class II HLA loci were covered by the typing at four-digit resolution. Typing coverage varied by locus: roughly 629-630 donors for A, B, C, DRB1 and DQB1; around 560 for DQA1; approximately 570 for DPA1; around 450 for DPB1. About 5 DR-DQ haplotypes were handled as single units for association and clustering, since linkage in the cohort was strong. Among almost 400 genotyped donors of the cohort, an average of approximately 230,000 unique TCR beta nucleotide sequences were sequenced per donor, roughly a sixth of them non-productive. Results and caveats for the whole study, not just this receptor: When HLA alleles, especially DR and DQ, strongly co-occurred, attributing TCR associations to individual alleles was difficult. In a later genetic analysis, fewer N-insertions in productive TCRs were reported among donors in an Asian-associated ancestry cluster than the roughly 700-donor mean. In a later analysis, most CMV-associated TCR beta chains were found to appear HLA-restricted, with HLA associations seemingly driven largely by CMV exposure. A few of the identified cytomegalovirus-associated TCR beta chains were confirmed in vitro to be specific for cytomegalovirus antigens. In a later analysis, several top co-occurrence clusters were reported to appear linked to parvovirus B19, influenza, CMV and Epstein-Barr virus. The authors suggested that the approach could potentially be generalized to other disease states and immunological phenotypes. The classifier was reported to diagnose cytomegalovirus status with high specificity and sensitivity in both the original and validation cohorts. A cluster of highly shared sequence variants was judged likely to represent a technical artifact of the sequencing pipeline. Linkage disequilibrium might explain the correlated functional status among segregating V segments, but an unknown experimental factor could not be excluded. According to a later analysis, TCR association rates differed among HLA loci, with DRB1 alleles showing the most associated TCRs and HLA-C alleles showing the fewest. In a later genetic analysis, a missense DCLRE1C variant was associated with V-gene and J-gene trimming of TCR beta chains, and the association was replicated in an independent cohort. The cohort was sequenced for TCR beta chains only, and without alpha or paired-chain data the features that could be detected were limited. The presence/absence analyses assumed that sequencing depth was roughly uniform across donors, and that assumption may not be true. The study gave a list of 150 to 200 TCR beta chains associated with cytomegalovirus. The earlier analysis of around 600 of the donors excluded roughly 17 rarely observed V segments, including chromosome 9 orphons, because counts were too low. In an earlier analysis of several hundred of the donors, most TCR beta V segments were observed in productive rearrangements about 90% or about 30% of the time, broadly matching IMGT annotations. In a later analysis, HLA-associated TCR beta chains showed more clonal expansion and lower generation probabilities than non-associated chains that were equally common. For the cohort, immune exposure information was limited to CMV serostatus. Most TCR sequences were seen in very few donors, while some public TCRs were found in many individuals. A further reported finding was that TCR beta sequences accurately predicted the HLA-A and HLA-B alleles for most subjects in the first cohort. Because HLA typing was unavailable for some donors at each locus, only the typed subset was used in association tests. A later analysis associated about 16,000 TCR beta sequences with specific HLA alleles at a false discovery rate of 0.05. Some IMGT-functional V segments, including TRBV6-2 and TRBV6-3, could not be distinguished by the 87-base-pair reads and were therefore excluded.

Receptors were amplified or captured by the immunoSEQ multiplex PCR assay. For the multiplex PCR, a mixture combining 60 forward primers for TCR Vbeta segments and 13 reverse primers for TCR Jbeta segments was used. Amplification of the CDR3 region of rearranged TCR beta genes was performed with a multiplex PCR assay on genomic DNA. Amplified TCR beta libraries were sequenced as 87-base-pair reads on the Illumina HiSeq System. The paper's processing steps were these. A later analysis tallied tens of millions of unique TCR beta chains across the 700 or so repertoires, and approximately 9.9 million of those chains were shared by two or more donors. Raw reads were error-corrected and collapsed into unique sequences by a nearest-neighbor algorithm in which closely related sequences were merged to remove PCR and sequencing errors. CDR3 sequences were aligned to IMGT reference sequences to assign V, D and J gene segments. Each retained sequence needed at least a six-nucleotide match to both a V gene segment and a J gene segment. A rearrangement was called productive if the CDR3 had no stop codons and remained in frame with V and J, and every other rearrangement was called non-productive. Following IMGT convention, CDR3 was defined as the stretch from the second conserved V-encoded cysteine to the conserved J-encoded phenylalanine. In an earlier analysis of 500 to 650 of the donors, sequences lacking an unambiguous match to a single V gene segment were excluded. In an earlier analysis of approximately 590 of the donors, a V segment was called functional when productive rearrangements were above 56.7%, and segregating when the standard deviation between donors exceeded 5%. A statistical classification framework was developed to diagnose cytomegalovirus status using the catalog of TCR beta chain sequences. V and J gene assignment, in a later analysis, came from comparing TCR nucleotide sequences with IMGT/GENE-DB human TR gene sequences. In a later analysis, CDR3 sequences and most-parsimonious VDJ recombination scenarios were assigned using the TCRdist pipeline. A later analysis defined each TCR beta chain by its CDR3 amino acid sequence plus V-gene family, and excluded reads lacking a unique V-gene family. In a later analysis, 450 to 600 highly shared, low-generation-probability nucleotide sequences were removed to address suspected cross-contamination and a sequencing artifact. A later analysis calculated a clonal expansion index for each public chain from normalized within-repertoire ranks of inferred template counts. In a later analysis, generation probabilities were computed with a VDJ recombination model fitted to out-of-frame rearrangements, and the resulting probabilities were checked against IGoR. In a later analysis, TCR-TCR, TCR-HLA and TCR-CMV co-occurrence was scored with hypergeometric tests, and a repertoire-size bias correction was applied to TCR pairs. False discovery rates were estimated in a later analysis by permuting HLA or CMV assignments 20 times. In a later analysis, co-occurring TCRs were grouped using DBSCAN, and TCRdist sequence similarity was added for clustering within HLA-allele-positive subsets. Repertoires with fewer than 30,000 or more than 120,000 public chains, plus five repertoires with anomalous nucleotide sharing, were excluded from co-occurrence clustering. Imported from immuneACCESS, the table was reduced by TCRdb to in-frame sequences with V and J called. These copies leave out some clones; in studies compared against another copy, an unresolved V gene accounts for under half, and the cause of the remainder is not known. V and J calls and clone size are copied from that table; D and trimming were computed from the DNA. For this sample there are 200,000 to 250,000 clones; more than 60% appear just once. Clones ranked in the top ten supply 1.7% of the sample.

The sequenced material came from PBMCs. This chain joins TRBV7-9 to TRBJ2-5, and TRBD1 matches 9 of the central bases. The clonotype originates from a man aged 50-60 years in good health and CMV-seronegative. The sequenced DNA is TGTGCCAGCAGCCCAGGGACAGGGCAAGAGACCCAGTACTTC. The resulting protein is CASSPGTGQETQYF.